The T cell receptor beta chain under discussion was sequenced for a study of T-cell memory formation after mild COVID-19. A few counts support this clonotype. Germline lookup yields CDR1 KGHDR and CDR2 SFDVKD. Germline trimming cut 1 base from V and 1 base from J; bases unmatched to any gene: 8. The CDR3 is 18 amino acids. TCRdb recomputed calls from the 5' RACE reads with MiXCR, one row per CDR3 protein. The sample yields about 130,000 distinct CDR3 sequences, around a sixth seen once. The sequencing sample was made of PBMCs or a T cell subset sorted from them (not recorded which). The chain carries TRBV24-1 and TRBJ2-3; TRBD2 agrees at 9 bases. This sequence was found in an adult woman who had mild COVID-19 (a few samples of this study predate the infection). Cell type and time point are not known. DNA for the CDR3: TGTGCCACCAGTGATTTATGGAGTAGCGGGAGAGGCACAGATACGCAGTATTTT. Translation gives CATSDLWSSGRGTDTQYF.